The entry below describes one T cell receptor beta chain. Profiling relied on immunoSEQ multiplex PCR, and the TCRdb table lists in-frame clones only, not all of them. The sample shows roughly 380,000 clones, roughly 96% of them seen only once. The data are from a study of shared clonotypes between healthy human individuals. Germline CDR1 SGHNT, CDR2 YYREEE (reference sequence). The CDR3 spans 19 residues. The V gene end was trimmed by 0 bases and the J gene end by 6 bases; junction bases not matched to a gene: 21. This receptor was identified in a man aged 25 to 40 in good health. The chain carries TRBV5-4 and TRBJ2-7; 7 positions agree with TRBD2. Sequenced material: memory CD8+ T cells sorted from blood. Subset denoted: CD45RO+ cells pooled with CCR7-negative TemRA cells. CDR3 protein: CASSLEPPIAGALSGEQYF. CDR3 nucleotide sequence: TGTGCCAGCAGCTTGGAACCACCCATCGCGGGAGCCCTCTCCGGCGAGCAGTACTTC.